This paragraph covers one T cell receptor (beta chain) sequence. This entry belongs to a study of Graves' ophthalmopathy and Graves' hyperthyroidism. Amplification of the TCR beta CDR3 regions used RNA transcripts (as template). RT-PCR was first run with HTBI primers, then multiplex PCR in a second round. TCRdb re-called the multiplex PCR reads through MiXCR, storing one row per CDR3 protein. The sample includes approximately 640,000 distinct CDR3 sequences, roughly 41% of them seen just once. The CDR3 loop spans 15 amino acids. From germline, CDR1 is KGHDR and CDR2 SFDVKD. V was pared by 7 bases and J by 0 bases, with 12 bases between.

The genes are TRBV24-1 and TRBJ1-5; TRBD1 is a possible D gene (6 bases). The clonotype comes from an adult man with Graves' ophthalmopathy. Sequenced sample: peripheral blood. The CDR3 spells CATSVAGDSNQPQHF. The DNA of the CDR3 is TGTGCCACCAGCGTTGCAGGGGATAGCAATCAGCCCCAGCATTTT.